This TCR beta chain was sequenced for a study of beta chain features in type 1 diabetes. General study findings and limits: Whatever favoring of shorter templates PCR might show would apply equally to patients and controls.

The CDR3 extends over 13 amino acids. From germline, CDR1 is SNHLY and CDR2 FYNNEI. Between the trimmed V and J ends, which lost 5 bases and 1 base, there was a span of 7 bases. What was sequenced were expressed TCRB transcripts, since all of the isolated RNA had been reverse transcribed. Measured with immunoSEQ multiplex PCR; TCRdb has only the in-frame clones, and not every one. The sample contains over 700,000 clones, 17% of which appear only once. The sample holds a few counts of this clone. Its cognate antigen is unknown. The source is a woman under 30 in good health. Sequenced material: naive CD4+ T cells from blood. The genes are TRBV2 and TRBJ2-3, with D perhaps assigned TRBD1 or TRBD2 (5 bases each). CDR3 sequence reads: CASSRGGTDTQYF. In DNA form, the CDR3 reads TGTGCCAGCAGTCGAGGGGGCACAGATACGCAGTATTTT.